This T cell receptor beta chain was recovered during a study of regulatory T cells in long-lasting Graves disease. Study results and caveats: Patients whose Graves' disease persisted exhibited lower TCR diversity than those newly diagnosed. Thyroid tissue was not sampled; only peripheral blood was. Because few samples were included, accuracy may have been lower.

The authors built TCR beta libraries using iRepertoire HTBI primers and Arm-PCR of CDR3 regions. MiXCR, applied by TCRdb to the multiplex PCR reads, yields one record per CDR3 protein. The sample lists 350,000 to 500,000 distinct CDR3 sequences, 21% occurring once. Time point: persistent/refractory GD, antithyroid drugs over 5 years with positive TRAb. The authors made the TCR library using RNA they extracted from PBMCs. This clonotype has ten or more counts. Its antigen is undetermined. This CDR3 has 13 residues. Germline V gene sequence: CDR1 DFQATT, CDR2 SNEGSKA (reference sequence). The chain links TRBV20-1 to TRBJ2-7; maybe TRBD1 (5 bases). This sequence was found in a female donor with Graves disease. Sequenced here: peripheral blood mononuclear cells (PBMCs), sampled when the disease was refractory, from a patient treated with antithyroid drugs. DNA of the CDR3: TGCAGCCCCAGGGTTAGCAGCTCCTACGAGCAGTACTTC. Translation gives CSPRVSSSYEQYF.